This record concerns one T cell receptor beta chain sequence. Semi-nested PCR with Nested Universal Primer A followed constant-region reverse priming of full-length variable regions. Each CDR3 protein is one row after TCRdb ran MiXCR on the 5' RACE reads. The sample has around 52,000 distinct CDR3 sequences, roughly 28% seen once. The germline gives CDR1 MGHRA, CDR2 YSYEKL. The J segment lost 5 bases and the V segment lost 0 bases, leaving 3 bases of the junction unmatched. This CDR3 region has 15 residues. The sequenced sample was tumor-infiltrating memory CD4+ T cells sorted from the breast tumor. As for subset: memory CD4+ T cells, CD4+CD45RO+CD25-. The V and J genes are TRBV4-1 and TRBJ2-3, with TRBD2 identical over 9 bases. The receptor was isolated from a female donor with breast cancer. The CDR3 sequence: CASSQDSGSLDTQYF. In DNA, the CDR3 is TGCGCCAGCAGCCAAGATAGCGGGAGTTTAGATACGCAGTATTTT.